The 22 T cell receptor beta chains listed next were all sequenced from one sample in a study of shared clonotypes between healthy human individuals (TCRdb year 2020). Library creation used the immunoSEQ multiplex PCR assay. As stored in TCRdb, this immuneACCESS dataset retains in-frame rearrangements with V and J assigned. A fraction of the clones does not appear; measured against another copy, unresolved V genes explain less than half of the discrepancy, and the remainder lacks a known reason. Counted in this sample were roughly 1,500,000 clones; 98% of them appeared once. Together, the top ten hold about 0.4% of the sample. The sample taken for sequencing was naive CD4+ T cells sorted from blood. This sample's cell subset or site label indicates: CD45RA+ positively selected. Receptors were obtained from a man between 25 and 39 years old in good health.

The chain has TRBV5-1 and TRBJ1-5, with D tentatively TRBD1 (6 bases). Germline values: CDR1 SGHRS, CDR2 YFSETQ. The CDR3 has 14 residues. With 5 bases removed from V and 0 bases from J, the gap between germline ends came to 9 bases. Here the CDR3 reads CASREGGSNQPQHF. DNA of the CDR3: TGCGCCAGCAGGGAGGGGGGTAGCAATCAGCCCCAGCATTTT.

This clone was observed once. This chain uses TRBV27 with TRBJ2-7; D is possibly TRBD1 or TRBD2 (5 bases each). Between the trimmed V and J ends, which lost 3 bases and 2 bases, there was a span of 20 bases. In germline, CDR1 is MNHEY, CDR2 SMNVEV (reference sequence). The CDR3 runs 17 residues. The CDR3 region is CASSLGPLGTSAYEQYF. In DNA form, the CDR3 reads TGTGCCAGCAGTTTGGGTCCACTCGGGACCTCAGCCTACGAGCAGTACTTC.

The table lists this clone with a count of one. The V and J genes are TRBV30 and TRBJ1-1; D is uncertain. Germline lookup yields CDR1 GTSNPN and CDR2 SVGIG (reference sequence). The CDR3 has 16 amino acids. V lost 3 bases and J 0 bases, leaving 17 bases between the germline ends. CDR3: CAWSTPGPIMNTEAFF. DNA for the CDR3: TGTGCCTGGAGCACACCCGGGCCAATTATGAACACTGAAGCTTTCTTT. Combining the CDR3 with reference TRBV30 and TRBJ1-1 gives the whole variable domain SQTIHQWPATLVQPVGSPLSLECTVEGTSNPNLYWYRQAAGRGLQLLFYSVGIGQISSEVPQNLSASRPQDRQFILSSKKLLLSDSGFYLCAWSTPGPIMNTEAFFGQGTRLTVV.

To note about this clone: The same CDR3 arises from other DNA sequences in this sample as well. The V call is TRBV18, the J call TRBJ1-1; TRBD1 is a possible D gene (5 bases). Between the trimmed V and J ends, which lost 4 bases and 1 base, there was a span of 13 bases. Germline CDR1 and CDR2: KGHSH and LQKENI. This CDR3 has 15 residues. The CDR3 sequence is CASSLGQGGNTEAFF. The CDR3 nucleotides are TGTGCCAGCTCACTCGGACAAGGCGGGAACACTGAAGCTTTCTTT.

This chain joins TRBV27 and TRBJ2-1; possible D gene TRBD1, 5 bases. The CDR3 is made up of 19 amino acids. V was shortened by 2 bases and J by 4 bases, with 24 bases between the two germline ends. In germline, CDR1 is MNHEY, CDR2 SMNVEV (reference sequence). The chain's CDR3 is CASSLVGAQDLPRYNEQFF. DNA of the CDR3: TGTGCCAGCAGTTTAGTAGGGGCCCAAGACCTTCCAAGATACAATGAGCAGTTCTTC.

This clone was seen just once. Other nucleotide sequences in the sample specify the same CDR3. V is TRBV18 and J is TRBJ2-3; possible D gene TRBD2, 5 bases. The CDR3 runs 14 residues. Trimming removed 3 bases at V and 3 bases at J, with 10 bases between. The V gene's germline CDR1 is KGHSH and CDR2 LQKENI. The CDR3 region is CASSPRTSTDTQYF. Written as DNA, the CDR3 is TGTGCCAGCTCACCCCGAACTAGTACAGATACGCAGTATTTT. Full variable domain (missing parts from reference TRBV18 and TRBJ2-3): NAGVMQNPRHLVRRRGQEARLRCSPMKGHSHVYWYRQLPEEGLKFMVYLQKENIIDESGMPKERFSAEFPKEGPSILRIQQVVRGDSAAYFCASSPRTSTDTQYFGPGTRLTVL.

The rearrangement uses TRBV6-1 and TRBJ1-2, with TRBD1 matching 10 bases. Germline V gene data show CDR1 as MNHNS and CDR2 as SASEGT. V lost 6 bases and J lost 13; bases outside the gene matches: 11. CDR3 length equals 13 residues. The CDR3 nucleotides read TGTGCCAGCAGCGCTTCCGGGACAGGGGTTAGCACCTTC. Its translation: CASSASGTGVSTF.

Of note for this clone: Other nucleotide sequences in the sample specify the same CDR3. The CDR3, as DNA: TGTGCCAGCAGTTACTCAACGGGGACCTACGAGCAGTACTTC. Amino acids: CASSYSTGTYEQYF. V usage is TRBV6-6 and J usage is TRBJ2-7, with D tentatively TRBD2 (5 bases). V shed 0 bases and J shed 2 bases, with 8 bases lying between them. This CDR3 contains 14 residues. Per germline, CDR1 MNHNY and CDR2 SVGAGI (reference sequence).

This clone was seen a single time. The CDR3 nucleotides are TGTGCCAGCAGTGGGGACATTAGGTCTAGTACGCAGTATTTT. Protein sequence: CASSGDIRSSTQYF. This chain links TRBV2 with TRBJ2-3, with D possibly matching TRBD1 (6 bases). The V gene lost 4 bases and the J gene lost 8 bases, with 16 bases spanning the gap. Per germline, CDR1 SNHLY and CDR2 FYNNEI. CDR3 length: 14 residues.

The rearrangement uses TRBV12-1 and TRBJ2-3; the table calls TRBD2, which could not be checked here. TRBV12-1 is assigned pseudogene status. The CDR3 loop spans 13 amino acids. CDR3 sequence: CASSVGGADTQYF. CDR3 DNA: TGTGCCAGCAGCGTAGGAGGGGCAGATACGCAGTATTTT.

The chain recombines TRBV7-9 with TRBJ2-2; D is possibly TRBD2 (6 bases). CDR3 length: 16 amino acids. V lost 2 bases, J lost 0 bases, and 10 bases lay in between. CDR1 is SEHNR, CDR2 FQNEAQ, per germline (reference sequence). CDR3 protein: CASSLWGRSNTGELFF. The DNA of the CDR3 is TGTGCCAGCAGCTTATGGGGGAGGTCGAACACCGGGGAGCTGTTTTTT. The full variable domain, with the rest looked up from reference TRBV7-9 and TRBJ2-2, is DTGVSQNPRHKITKRGQNVTFRCDPISEHNRLYWYRQTLGQGPEFLTYFQNEAQLEKSRLLSDRFSAERPKGSFSTLEIQRTEQGDSAMYLCASSLWGRSNTGELFFGEGSRLTVL.

The chain links TRBV14 to TRBJ2-7, with 10 bases fitting TRBD2. Germline CDR1 SGHDN, CDR2 FVKESK. Losses at the gene ends were 1 base for V and 4 bases for J; bases not matched to a gene: 4. CDR3 length equals 15 residues. CDR3 nucleotides: TGTGCCAGCAGCCAAGGCGGACTAGCGGATTACGAGCAGTACTTC. As protein: CASSQGGLADYEQYF. Combining the CDR3 with reference TRBV14 and TRBJ2-7 gives the whole variable domain EAGVTQFPSHSVIEKGQTVTLRCDPISGHDNLYWYRRVMGKEIKFLLHFVKESKQDESGMPNNRFLAERTGGTYSTLKVQPAELEDSGVYFCASSQGGLADYEQYFGPGTRLTVT.

This chain links TRBV28 with TRBJ2-6; D is perhaps TRBD2 (5 bases). V shed 4 bases and J shed 0 bases, with 7 bases lying between them. There are 15 residues in the CDR3. Germline values: CDR1 MDHEN, CDR2 SYDVKM. CDR3 sequence: CASSYGVSGANVLTF. The CDR3, as DNA: TGTGCCAGCAGTTACGGGGTCTCTGGGGCCAACGTCCTGACTTTC.

The CDR3 sequence is CASSSTGGSSTDTQYF. For the CDR3, the DNA is TGTGCCAGCAGTTCTACTGGGGGATCTAGCACAGATACGCAGTATTTT. The chain employs TRBV5-4 and TRBJ2-3; either TRBD1 or TRBD2 may supply D (5 bases each). With 5 bases removed from V and 0 bases from J, the gap between germline ends came to 16 bases. CDR1 and CDR2 from the germline V gene are SGHNT and YYREEE (reference sequence). This CDR3 has 16 residues.

The chain joins TRBV7-9 to TRBJ1-3; D is uncertain. CDR1 SEHNR and CDR2 FQNEAQ come from the germline V gene (reference sequence). V was pared by 5 bases and J by 4 bases, with 6 bases between. This CDR3 spans 12 amino acids. Written as DNA, the CDR3 is TGTGCCAGCAGCACAACGGGAAACACCATATATTTT. Its translation: CASSTTGNTIYF.

The V call is TRBV6-5, the J call TRBJ2-3; D remains ambiguous. The germline V and J ends were trimmed by 0 bases and 3 bases, with 7 bases remaining between them. The germline CDR1 and CDR2 sequences are MNHEY and SVGAGI. The CDR3 has 14 residues. The CDR3 reads CASSYSSWTDTQYF. The CDR3, as DNA: TGTGCCAGCAGTTACTCGTCCTGGACAGATACGCAGTATTTT.

V is TRBV6-1 and J is TRBJ2-5, with TRBD1 matching over 8 bases. Germline V gene sequence: CDR1 MNHNS, CDR2 SASEGT. With 11 bases clipped from V and 7 bases from J, the junction kept 9 bases outside the gene matches. This CDR3 is built from 12 residues. CDR3 amino acids: CAGGRGHGTQYF. CDR3 coding DNA: TGTGCCGGAGGCAGGGGGCACGGGACCCAGTACTTC.

The chain uses TRBV6-6 and TRBJ1-1; D is unresolved. The V end was cut by 0 bases, the J end by 3 bases, with 8 bases between. Germline lookup yields CDR1 MNHNY and CDR2 SVGAGI (reference sequence). The CDR3 is 14 amino acids. CDR3 protein: CASSYSGLDTEAFF. The CDR3 region has the DNA TGTGCCAGCAGTTACTCGGGTCTTGACACTGAAGCTTTCTTT.

This sequence joins TRBV9 and TRBJ1-3; D not resolved. The CDR3 extends over 15 amino acids. V was clipped by 3 bases and J by 0 bases, with 10 bases between them. In germline, CDR1 is SGDLS, CDR2 YYNGEE. The CDR3 DNA follows: TGTGCCAGCAGCGCCCGATTCGGCTCTGGAAACACCATATATTTT. This codes for CASSARFGSGNTIYF.

The chain joins TRBV7-3 to TRBJ2-3; D might be TRBD1 or TRBD2, each matching 6 bases. Germline V lookup: CDR1 SGHTA, CDR2 FQGTGA. This CDR3 comprises 15 residues. The V end was cut by 2 bases, the J end by 4 bases, with 13 bases between. The CDR3 region is CASSLFGGSSDTQYF. The CDR3 bases are TGTGCCAGCAGCTTATTCGGGGGCTCCTCAGATACGCAGTATTTT.

The chain has TRBV21-1 and TRBJ2-5; TRBD1, as called in the table, went unchecked against the DNA. TRBV21-1 is designated a pseudogene. The CDR3 is 15 residues long. CDR3 in DNA: TGTGCCAGCAGCAAAGCAAGGACAGTACAAGAGACCCAGTACTTC. This encodes CASSKARTVQETQYF.

This chain joins TRBV7-9 and TRBJ2-5; D perhaps matches TRBD2 (7 bases). Germline-derived CDR1 and CDR2 are SEHNR and FQNEAQ (reference sequence). V was cut by 2 bases and J by 2 bases, with 15 bases left in between. The CDR3 covers 16 residues. CDR3 nucleotides: TGTGCCAGCAGCTTATCGGCGAGGGGGGGACAAGAGACCCAGTACTTC. It translates to CASSLSARGGQETQYF. Together with reference TRBV7-9 and TRBJ2-5, the CDR3 gives the full variable domain: DTGVSQNPRHKITKRGQNVTFRCDPISEHNRLYWYRQTLGQGPEFLTYFQNEAQLEKSRLLSDRFSAERPKGSFSTLEIQRTEQGDSAMYLCASSLSARGGQETQYFGPGTRLLVL.